A single sample gave rise to the 31 T cell receptor beta chains below, sequenced in a study of metastatic and nonmetastatic thyroid tumors. TCRdb redid the clone calls on the PCR reads using MiXCR. The sample includes about 41,000 clones, approximately 24% seen only once; the top ten take 13% to 15%. Patients underwent thyroid surgery, and none had received any treatment before it. Sequencing was carried out using tumor tissue. Receptors originate from a female donor with papillary thyroid cancer or a benign thyroid nodule (not recorded which). Some clones in this sample may be carry-over from other donors' samples.

This clone was recorded at least ten times. The genes are TRBV2 and TRBJ2-3, with D possibly being TRBD1 (6 bases). V was shortened by 3 bases and J by 4 bases, with 14 bases between the two germline ends. The CDR3 is made up of 15 amino acids. Germline V gene data show CDR1 as SNHLY and CDR2 as FYNNEI. CDR3 residues: CASSDGGGGSDTQYF. The CDR3 coding sequence is TGTGCCAGCAGTGATGGTGGGGGCGGATCAGATACGCAGTATTTT.

This chain connects TRBV12-3 or TRBV12-4 to TRBJ2-7; TRBD2 matches 10 bases. The V segment lost 5 bases and the J segment 2 bases; nucleotides outside the gene matches: 6. The CDR3 runs to 15 residues. CDR3 in amino acids: CASSEGLAIPYEQYF. CDR3 sequence (DNA): TGTGCCAGCAGTGAGGGACTAGCGATCCCCTACGAGCAGTACTTC.

This clone was observed a few times. The chain links TRBV24-1 to TRBJ2-3; 9 nucleotides align to TRBD1. Trimming cost V 9 bases and J 7 bases; bases outside gene matches: 13. CDR1 is KGHDR, CDR2 SFDVKD, per germline. The CDR3 spans 15 residues. In DNA, the CDR3 is TGTGCCACCCGCTCCGGGACAGGGATCACGCATACGCAGTATTTT. It translates to CATRSGTGITHTQYF.

This clone was counted a single time. This chain connects TRBV2 to TRBJ2-7; 9 bases fit TRBD1. This CDR3 has 13 amino acids. CDR1 and CDR2 (germline): SNHLY, FYNNEI. Losses at the gene ends were 4 bases for V and 3 bases for J; bases not matched to a gene: 1. The CDR3 DNA is TGTGCCAGCAGTGTGGGACAGGGCTACGAGCAGTACTTC. Its translation is CASSVGQGYEQYF.

This clone was counted ten times or more. J is TRBJ2-7 and V is TRBV20-1, with D unresolved. Germline V gives CDR1 DFQATT, CDR2 SNEGSKA (reference sequence). The CDR3 runs to 12 residues. Deletions cut 3 bases from V and 5 bases from J, with 11 bases between. CDR3 sequence: CSARIRVHEQYF. The CDR3 DNA reads as TGCAGTGCTAGGATCCGGGTCCACGAGCAGTACTTC.

This clone was picked up a small number of times. The genes are TRBV6-1 and TRBJ2-3; D gene unclear. The CDR3 sequence is 14 residues long. CDR1 is MNHNS, CDR2 SASEGT, per germline. Trimming stripped 1 base from V and 4 bases from J, with 9 bases between. CDR3 amino acids: CASSEGAWADTQYF. The DNA of the CDR3 is TGTGCCAGCAGTGAAGGGGCCTGGGCAGATACGCAGTATTTT.

This clone was recorded a few times. J is TRBJ2-5 and V is TRBV2, with 8 bases matching TRBD2. The CDR3 runs to 12 residues. Trimming took 6 bases from V and 4 from J; bases not matched to a gene: 1. Germline V gene data show CDR1 as SNHLY and CDR2 as FYNNEI. This chain's CDR3 is CASSTSGETQYF. The CDR3 nucleotides read TGTGCCAGCAGCACTAGCGGAGAGACCCAGTACTTC.

V and J are TRBV6-1 and TRBJ2-7; D is uncertain. V gave up 5 bases and J gave up 3 bases, with 5 bases separating them. CDR1 and CDR2 from the germline V gene are MNHNS and SASEGT. The CDR3 runs 11 residues. The CDR3 region has the DNA TGTGCCAGCAGTCGAGACTACGAGCAGTACTTC. Protein: CASSRDYEQYF.

Many counts were recorded for this clone. The chain carries TRBV12-3 or TRBV12-4 and TRBJ1-2; tentative D call: TRBD1 (5 bases). Deletions cut 2 bases from V and 2 bases from J, with 6 bases between. This CDR3 has 13 residues. The CDR3 DNA reads TGTGCCAGCAGTTTAACAGGAAACTATGGCTACACCTTC. Translating it yields CASSLTGNYGYTF.

This clone showed up just a few times. The rearrangement joins TRBV12-3 or TRBV12-4 to TRBJ2-7; D is perhaps TRBD1 or TRBD2 (5 bases each). V lost 6 bases to trimming and J lost 4 bases, with 16 bases between them. CDR3 size: 14 residues. The CDR3 sequence: CASSPRDLGYEQYF. Here the CDR3 DNA reads TGTGCCAGCAGCCCCCGGGACCTCGGGTACGAGCAGTACTTC.

This clone was recorded at least ten times. This rearrangement joins TRBV20-1 to TRBJ1-3; D is unclear. Germline V gives CDR1 DFQATT, CDR2 SNEGSKA (reference sequence). The CDR3 covers 17 residues. V lost 3 bases and J 2 bases, leaving 20 bases between the germline ends. DNA of the CDR3: TGCAGTGCTAGCTCGCGTATATCGGGGTCCACTGGAAACACCATATATTTT. Translating it yields CSASSRISGSTGNTIYF.

This clone was detected many times. The genes are TRBV2 and TRBJ1-4; D gene uncertain. CDR1 SNHLY and CDR2 FYNNEI come from the germline V gene. The CDR3 has 13 amino acids. Trimming took 10 bases from V and 5 from J, leaving 14 bases between them. The CDR3 DNA reads as TGTGCCAATAAGGACGGCACAAATGAAAAACTGTTTTTT. This gives the protein CANKDGTNEKLFF.

The chain is built from TRBV20-1 and TRBJ2-7; 7 bases line up with TRBD2. The CDR3 is 15 amino acids. The V gene end was trimmed by 0 bases and the J gene end by 6 bases; junction bases not matched to a gene: 11. From germline, CDR1 is DFQATT and CDR2 SNEGSKA (reference sequence). As DNA, the CDR3 is TGCAGTGCTAGAGATTTGGAGGGAGGGAGCATCGAGCAGTACTTC. Translating gives CSARDLEGGSIEQYF.

This clone appeared many times. The genes are TRBV18 and TRBJ2-1, with D possibly matching TRBD2 (6 bases). Germline CDR1 is KGHSH and CDR2 is LQKENI. V dropped 1 base and J dropped 8 bases, with 18 bases sitting between them. The CDR3 is 16 amino acids. This CDR3 reads CASSPRSFQGLDEQFF. In DNA, the CDR3 is TGTGCCAGCTCACCACGGAGTTTTCAGGGACTCGATGAGCAGTTCTTC.

Ten or more counts support this clone. V is TRBV28 and J is TRBJ1-2; 9 bases line up with TRBD1. The CDR3 sequence is 15 residues long. Losses at the gene ends were 5 bases for V and 7 bases for J; bases not matched to a gene: 11. CDR1 is MDHEN, CDR2 SYDVKM, per germline. This CDR3 is CASSLGQGILRGYTF. In nucleotides, the CDR3 is TGTGCCAGCAGTCTCGGACAGGGGATTCTCCGTGGCTACACCTTC.

Concerning this clone itself: Its ends do not fully match the called genes, so a read error is possible. This chain uses TRBV20-1 with TRBJ2-1; 9 bases line up with TRBD2. Germline lookup yields CDR1 DFQATT and CDR2 SNEGSKA (reference sequence). This CDR3 is 17 amino acids long. The CDR3 protein is CSAVQHRGGRALNEQLF. The CDR3 DNA is TGCAGTGCCGTCCAACACCGAGGCGGGAGGGCCTTAAATGAGCAGCTCTTC.

This sequence joins TRBV10-1 and TRBJ1-1; D unresolved. Looked up from germline, CDR1 is WNHNN and CDR2 is SYGVQD (reference sequence). CDR3 length equals 15 residues. The ends were cut back, 0 bases at V and 5 bases at J, with 13 bases in the middle. In nucleotides, the CDR3 is TGCGCCAGCAGTGAGTCGGTTGGGTTTGGGACTGAAGCTTTCTTT. Protein: CASSESVGFGTEAFF.

This clone was observed a few times. The chain recombines TRBV9 with TRBJ1-6; 9 bases fit TRBD1. V was pared by 0 bases and J by 5 bases, with 0 bases of the junction left unmatched. The CDR3 runs 15 residues. CDR1 and CDR2 (germline): SGDLS, YYNGEE. The CDR3 protein is CASSVGTGDNSPLHF. The CDR3 DNA sequence: TGTGCCAGCAGCGTAGGGACAGGGGATAATTCACCCCTCCACTTT.

Concerning this clone: Other DNA sequences of this sample code for an identical CDR3. The gene calls are TRBV5-1 and TRBJ2-1; 8 nucleotides match TRBD2. The CDR3 has 13 amino acids. V lost 4 bases and J lost 6; bases outside the gene matches: 3. The germline V gene has CDR1 SGHRS and CDR2 YFSETQ. The CDR3 region is CASSLGTSNEQFF. In DNA form, the CDR3 reads TGCGCCAGCAGCCTGGGGACTAGCAATGAGCAGTTCTTC.

This clone was recorded a few times. V usage is TRBV2 and J usage is TRBJ2-7; D ambiguous. The CDR3 is 13 amino acids. Germline CDR1 is SNHLY and CDR2 is FYNNEI. V lost 10 bases and J 1 base, leaving 14 bases between the germline ends. CDR3: CATLRVGSYEQYF. CDR3 nucleotides: TGTGCCACCCTCCGTGTTGGGTCCTACGAGCAGTACTTC.

This clone was seen repeatedly, ten times or more. The rearrangement uses TRBV2 and TRBJ1-1; D not certain. V was clipped by 1 base and J by 1 base, with 1 base between them. The CDR3 contains 12 residues. The V gene's germline CDR1 is SNHLY and CDR2 FYNNEI. CDR3 sequence (DNA): TGTGCCAGCAGTGAAGGGAACACTGAAGCTTTCTTT. Encoded protein: CASSEGNTEAFF.

This clone was observed many times. The chain employs TRBV11-3 and TRBJ1-3; the match to TRBD1 covers 10 bases. CDR3 length: 15 amino acids. Germline-derived CDR1 and CDR2 are SGHNT and YENEEA. V dropped 6 bases and J dropped 3; count of bases not matched to a gene: 5. CDR3 residues: CASSTDRGLGNTIYF. The CDR3, as DNA: TGTGCCAGCAGTACCGACAGGGGGCTTGGAAACACCATATATTTT.

This chain uses TRBV10-1 with TRBJ2-5; no clear D. The length of the CDR3 is 13 residues. The germline V gene has CDR1 WNHNN and CDR2 SYGVQD (reference sequence). V lost 2 bases and J 0 bases, leaving 4 bases between the germline ends. The CDR3 spells CASSEEHQETQYF. Here the CDR3 DNA reads TGCGCCAGCAGTGAGGAGCACCAAGAGACCCAGTACTTC.

The V and J genes are TRBV6-1 and TRBJ2-7; 10 bases line up with TRBD1. V was clipped by 2 bases and J by 4 bases; unmatched bases: 5. The CDR3 contains 15 residues. CDR1 MNHNS and CDR2 SASEGT come from the germline V gene. The CDR3 DNA sequence: TGTGCCAGCAGTGAACGGACAGGGGGGTTGTACGAGCAGTACTTC. It specifies CASSERTGGLYEQYF.

This clone was counted at least ten times. The chain joins TRBV10-3 to TRBJ1-2; D possibly corresponds to TRBD1 (5 bases). This CDR3 region has 15 residues. The germline V and J ends were trimmed by 3 bases and 5 bases, with 16 bases remaining between them. Looked up from germline, CDR1 is ENHRY and CDR2 is SYGVKD. DNA for the CDR3: TGTGCCATCAGTGATCCGACGGGGCTCGGGTATGGCTACACCTTC. The encoded protein is CAISDPTGLGYGYTF.

In this sample, this clone turned up many times. The V and J genes are TRBV18 and TRBJ1-1; 9 bases align to TRBD1. The V and J ends lost 4 bases and 6 bases, in that order; junction bases with no gene match: 3. The germline V gene has CDR1 KGHSH and CDR2 LQKENI. The CDR3 is 13 amino acids. CDR3 sequence (DNA): TGTGCCAGCTCACGGGACAGGGCCGCTGAAGCTTTCTTT. Translation gives CASSRDRAAEAFF.

J is TRBJ2-7 and V is TRBV19; D might be TRBD2 (6 bases). CDR3 length: 15 amino acids. CDR1 is LNHDA, CDR2 SQIVND, per germline (reference sequence). Between the trimmed V and J ends, which lost 8 bases and 0 bases, there was a span of 17 bases. CDR3 in DNA: TGTGCCAGTTCTAGCGACCCCATGAGCTCCTACGAGCAGTACTTC. This encodes CASSSDPMSSYEQYF.

This clone was observed at least ten times. This chain uses TRBV9 with TRBJ2-3; D is possibly TRBD1 or TRBD2 (5 bases each). From germline, CDR1 is SGDLS and CDR2 YYNGEE. This CDR3 comprises 15 residues. Trimming stripped 3 bases from V and 0 bases from J, with 11 bases between. The CDR3: CASSAGQPSTDTQYF. The DNA of the CDR3 is TGTGCCAGCAGCGCGGGGCAGCCTAGCACAGATACGCAGTATTTT.

The rearrangement links TRBV5-1 to TRBJ2-2; maybe TRBD1 (5 bases). The CDR3 runs to 15 residues. The germline gives CDR1 SGHRS, CDR2 YFSETQ. V shed 3 bases and J shed 4 bases, with 13 bases lying between them. The CDR3 DNA follows: TGCGCCAGCAGCTCAACGACAGAACTCACCGGGGAGCTGTTTTTT. It translates to CASSSTTELTGELFF.

Turning to this clone: Other DNA sequences within the sample encode an identical CDR3. The chain combines TRBV6-1 with TRBJ2-7; 11 bases agree with TRBD1. The CDR3 consists of 16 residues. V was clipped by 2 bases and J by 4 bases; unmatched bases: 7. Germline CDR1 is MNHNS and CDR2 is SASEGT. The CDR3 coding sequence is TGTGCCAGCAGTGAATATGCCGGGACAGGGGGTTACGAGCAGTACTTC. This encodes CASSEYAGTGGYEQYF.

This rearrangement joins TRBV28 to TRBJ2-6; D may be TRBD1 (6 bases). CDR3 length: 14 amino acids. Germline V CDR1 and CDR2: MDHEN, SYDVKM. Trimming shortened V by 7 bases and J by 1 base, and 8 bases separated the two germline ends. The CDR3 coding sequence is TGTGCCAGCAACGACAGGTCTGGGGCCAACGTCCTGACTTTC. Its translation: CASNDRSGANVLTF.